The 25 T cell receptor beta chains listed next were all sequenced from one sample in a study of regulatory T cells in long-lasting Graves disease. For TCR beta, libraries came from iRepertoire HTBI primers and Arm-PCR of CDR3 regions. TCRdb reprocessed the multiplex PCR reads via MiXCR and lists one record per CDR3 protein. The profile covers roughly 450,000 distinct CDR3 sequences, with about 22% appearing a single time and less than 15% taken by the ten largest. The time point is: persistent/refractory GD, antithyroid drugs over 5 years with positive TRAb. Preparation of the TCR library used RNA extracted from PBMCs. The sequences come from peripheral blood mononuclear cells (PBMCs), collected when the disease was refractory, from a patient treated with antithyroid drugs. Receptor source: a female donor with Graves disease.

Many counts were recorded for this clonotype. The V and J genes are TRBV12-3 or TRBV12-4 and TRBJ1-6; 7 nucleotides agree with TRBD1. CDR3 length: 15 amino acids. Germline trimming cut 3 bases from V and 11 bases from J; bases unmatched to any gene: 10. CDR3 region: CASSLGQGGMAPLHF. The DNA for the CDR3 is TGTGCCAGCAGTTTGGGGCAGGGGGGAATGGCACCCCTCCACTTT.

The CDR3 loop is CAISRLAADSYEQYF. The CDR3, as DNA: TGTGCCATCAGCAGACTAGCGGCTGACTCCTACGAGCAGTACTTC. The chain carries TRBV10-3 and TRBJ2-7; 9 bases fit TRBD2. The CDR3 spans 15 residues. Trimming removed 6 bases from V and 0 bases from J; junction bases left unmatched: 6. CDR1 ENHRY and CDR2 SYGVKD come from the germline V gene.

This clonotype was detected ten times or more. J is TRBJ2-7 and V is TRBV12-3 or TRBV12-4; 10 positions agree with TRBD2. The CDR3 spans 14 residues. After removal of 8 bases from V and 5 bases from J, the junction contained 9 bases not matched to a gene. The CDR3: CASGLAGGRNEQYF. CDR3 DNA sequence: TGTGCCAGCGGATTAGCGGGGGGCCGGAACGAGCAGTACTTC.

V usage is TRBV30 and J usage is TRBJ2-7, with no clear D. CDR1 is GTSNPN, CDR2 SVGIG, per germline (reference sequence). Trimming removed 1 base at V and 0 bases at J, with 4 bases between. The CDR3 has 12 amino acids. The CDR3 sequence is CAWSASSYEQYF. The CDR3 DNA follows: TGTGCCTGGAGTGCTAGCTCCTACGAGCAGTACTTC.

The table lists this clonotype with many counts. V usage is TRBV30 and J usage is TRBJ1-2; D gene unclear. This CDR3 comprises 13 residues. The germline V gene encodes CDR1 GTSNPN and CDR2 SVGIG (reference sequence). The V gene lost 2 bases and the J gene lost 2 bases, with 9 bases spanning the gap. CDR3 in amino acids: CAWSLNRNYGYTF. In DNA form, the CDR3 reads TGTGCCTGGAGTCTAAACAGAAACTATGGCTACACCTTC.

This clonotype was observed at least ten times. V is TRBV7-2 and J is TRBJ2-5; the D gene could be TRBD1 or TRBD2 (6 bases each). This CDR3 is 15 amino acids long. CDR1 SGHTA and CDR2 FQGNSA come from the germline V gene. V dropped 0 bases and J dropped 5 bases, with 13 bases sitting between them. The CDR3 DNA follows: TGTGCCAGCAGCTTAGCCCCGGGGGCTCCCGAGACCCAGTACTTC. Residues: CASSLAPGAPETQYF.

This clonotype occurred many times. This chain links TRBV28 with TRBJ1-5, with D possibly matching TRBD1 (6 bases). CDR3 length: 14 residues. Trimming shortened V by 8 bases and J by 6 bases, and 17 bases separated the two germline ends. Germline V gives CDR1 MDHEN, CDR2 SYDVKM. As DNA, the CDR3 is TGTGCCAGCCGGAAGACGGGGGGCGGTCAGCCCCAGCATTTT. Translated, it gives CASRKTGGGQPQHF.

The CDR3 sequence: CASSRGQGGAFGDTQYF. The CDR3 nucleotides are TGTGCCAGCAGCCGGGGACAGGGGGGGGCTTTCGGGGATACGCAGTATTTT. The chain employs TRBV3-1 and TRBJ2-3; 11 bases align to TRBD1. CDR3 length: 17 amino acids. Germline CDR1 LGHDT, CDR2 YNNKEL (reference sequence). V trimming: 4 bases; J trimming: 6 bases; junction bases outside the gene matches: 12.

The chain has TRBV6-2 or TRBV6-3 and TRBJ2-2; D not resolved. CDR1 MNHEY and CDR2 SVGEGT come from the germline V gene. The CDR3 contains 13 residues. The V end was cut by 7 bases, the J end by 3 bases, with 9 bases between. CDR3 protein: CASTTIYTGELFF. CDR3 nucleotides: TGTGCCAGCACAACAATTTACACCGGGGAGCTGTTTTTT.

This clonotype was detected only a few times. This chain's CDR3 is CSASTGGSGEQYF. For the CDR3, the DNA is TGCAGTGCTTCAACAGGGGGCTCGGGCGAGCAGTACTTC. The chain carries TRBV20-1 and TRBJ2-7; 9 nucleotides align to TRBD1. The germline gives CDR1 DFQATT, CDR2 SNEGSKA (reference sequence). Losses at the gene ends were 5 bases for V and 6 bases for J; bases not matched to a gene: 8. The CDR3 length is 13 residues.

In its sample, this clonotype was seen a few times. This chain uses TRBV7-2 with TRBJ2-1; D gene ambiguous. This CDR3 is built from 12 residues. Per germline, CDR1 SGHTA and CDR2 FQGNSA. V gave up 3 bases and J gave up 4 bases, with 4 bases separating them. In nucleotides, the CDR3 is TGTGCCAGCAGCTTTATTTACAATGAGCAGTTCTTC. Its translation is CASSFIYNEQFF.

This clonotype was detected ten times or more. The chain recombines TRBV6-2 or TRBV6-3 with TRBJ1-6, with a weak D call TRBD1 (6 bases). The CDR3 consists of 13 residues. V lost 2 bases and J 11 bases, leaving 10 bases between the germline ends. Germline V lookup: CDR1 MNHEY, CDR2 SVGEGT. The DNA of the CDR3 is TGTGCCAGCAGTTACGGGCAGGGGCCACCCCTCCACTTT. Translated, it gives CASSYGQGPPLHF.

This clonotype was seen repeatedly, ten times or more. The rearrangement uses TRBV6-1 and TRBJ2-5; TRBD1 agrees at 7 bases. This CDR3 is built from 15 residues. Germline loops: CDR1 MNHNS, CDR2 SASEGT. V lost 6 bases to trimming and J lost 9 bases; unmatched junction nucleotides: 16. Here the CDR3 reads CASRRDGTESRSQYF. The CDR3, as DNA: TGTGCCAGCAGAAGGGACGGGACAGAATCACGATCCCAGTACTTC.

This clonotype was detected many times. The V call is TRBV27, the J call TRBJ2-7, with 7 bases that match TRBD2. The CDR3 consists of 15 residues. CDR1 is MNHEY and CDR2 is SMNVEV in the germline V gene (reference sequence). Trimming at V came to 2 bases and at J to 4 bases, leaving 8 bases not matched to a gene. CDR3 nucleotide sequence: TGTGCCAGCAGTTTAACGCGGGGGTCGCGATACGAGCAGTACTTC. It yields the protein CASSLTRGSRYEQYF.

There are a few counts of this clonotype. The J gene is TRBJ1-6, the V gene TRBV30; D may be TRBD1 (5 bases). Germline CDR1 is GTSNPN and CDR2 is SVGIG (reference sequence). V dropped 2 bases and J dropped 6 bases, with 17 bases sitting between them. The CDR3 sequence is 16 residues long. CDR3 in amino acids: CAWSRPRQTSNSPLHF. CDR3 nucleotides: TGTGCCTGGAGTAGGCCTCGACAGACAAGTAATTCACCCCTCCACTTT.

The chain combines TRBV29-1 with TRBJ1-1; D is perhaps TRBD1 (5 bases). Per the germline V gene, CDR1 is SQVTM and CDR2 is ANQGSEA. The CDR3 length is 12 residues. The V gene lost 6 bases and the J gene lost 6 bases, with 14 bases spanning the gap. CDR3 sequence (DNA): TGCAGCGTAAAACGGGGCGTATCTGAAGCTTTCTTT. Translated: CSVKRGVSEAFF. Variable domain in full (rest from reference TRBV29-1 and TRBJ1-1): SAVISQKPSRDICQRGTSLTIQCQVDSQVTMMFWYRQQPGQSLTLIATANQGSEATYESGFVIDKFPISRPNLTFSTLTVSNMSPEDSSIYLCSVKRGVSEAFFGQGTRLTVV.

About this clonotype itself: A much larger clone lies a single base off, so this may be a read error. The chain links TRBV27 to TRBJ2-7, with a weak D call TRBD2 (7 bases). Between the trimmed V and J ends, which lost 5 bases and 1 base, there was a span of 12 bases. CDR3 length: 14 residues. Germline V gene data show CDR1 as MNHEY and CDR2 as SMNVEV (reference sequence). The CDR3 protein is CASSNGGPSYEQYF. As DNA, the CDR3 is TGTGCCAGCAGTAACGGGGGGCCTTCCTACGAGCAGTACTTC.

The chain couples TRBV27 to TRBJ2-1, with 7 nucleotides matching TRBD2. V shed 8 bases and J 9 bases; nucleotides not matched to a gene: 19. Germline V lookup: CDR1 MNHEY, CDR2 SMNVEV (reference sequence). The CDR3 is made up of 16 amino acids. The CDR3 spells CASSPGRTRRAGEQFF. CDR3 nucleotides: TGTGCCAGCTCCCCGGGAAGGACTAGAAGAGCAGGTGAGCAGTTCTTC.

This clonotype was observed at least ten times. CDR3 in amino acids: CASSATVTSYEQYF. CDR3 DNA: TGTGCCAGCAGTGCCACTGTTACCTCCTACGAGCAGTACTTC. The chain couples TRBV2 to TRBJ2-7; D unclear. The CDR3 is 14 amino acids. Germline V gives CDR1 SNHLY, CDR2 FYNNEI. With 4 bases removed from V and 0 bases from J, the gap between germline ends came to 10 bases.

J is TRBJ1-1 and V is TRBV20-1; D may be TRBD1 (6 bases). Trimming took off 6 bases at V and 5 bases at J, with 16 bases between the two ends. Germline loops: CDR1 DFQATT, CDR2 SNEGSKA (reference sequence). This CDR3 has 13 amino acids. The CDR3 sequence is CSANKEGGTEAFF. The CDR3, as DNA: TGCAGTGCGAACAAAGAAGGGGGGACTGAAGCTTTCTTT.

This clonotype has more than one count but fewer than ten. The chain links TRBV7-8 to TRBJ1-3; 9 bases match TRBD1. Germline V gives CDR1 SGHVS, CDR2 FQNEAQ. The trim removed 3 bases at V and 4 bases at J, leaving 4 bases unmatched. The CDR3 is made up of 15 amino acids. CDR3 DNA sequence: TGTGCCAGCAGCTTCGGGACAGGGTCGGGAAACACCATATATTTT. Amino acid sequence: CASSFGTGSGNTIYF.

This clonotype was found many times. The gene calls are TRBV11-1 and TRBJ2-7; D gene ambiguous. The V gene lost 6 bases and the J gene lost 0 bases, with 6 bases spanning the gap. The V gene's germline CDR1 is SGHAT and CDR2 FQDESV (reference sequence). This CDR3 contains 12 residues. CDR3: CASRRSSYEQYF. As DNA, the CDR3 is TGTGCCAGCAGACGGAGCTCCTACGAGCAGTACTTC.

The table lists this clonotype with a few counts. V is TRBV24-1 and J is TRBJ2-7; D not resolved. CDR3 length: 12 amino acids. From germline, CDR1 is KGHDR and CDR2 SFDVKD. Between the trimmed V and J ends, which lost 5 bases and 3 bases, there was a span of 7 bases. The CDR3 bases are TGTGCCACCAGTGGTTCCGGCTACGAGCAGTACTTC. This encodes CATSGSGYEQYF.

This clonotype was found many times. The chain is built from TRBV28 and TRBJ1-1; the D is unclear. This CDR3 has 15 residues. Trimming stripped 3 bases from V and 0 bases from J, with 11 bases between. Germline-derived CDR1 and CDR2 are MDHEN and SYDVKM. The CDR3 is CASSFIGRLNTEAFF. CDR3 bases: TGTGCCAGCAGTTTCATCGGGCGGTTGAACACTGAAGCTTTCTTT.

V usage is TRBV28 and J usage is TRBJ2-1; no definite D call. The CDR3 runs to 12 residues. Germline CDR1 and CDR2: MDHEN and SYDVKM. Trimming removed 5 bases from V and 4 bases from J, with 6 bases in between. CDR3 nucleotides: TGTGCCAGCAGTCTTCCATACAATGAGCAGTTCTTC. Protein product: CASSLPYNEQFF.